The clone carrying this T cell receptor (beta chain) is classed as medium-sized. PCR was performed using 60 Vbeta and 13 Jbeta primers. Only in-frame clones appear in the TCRdb table, and some are missing; sequencing was by immunoSEQ multiplex PCR. The sample lists roughly 150,000 clones, just under 75% occurring once. CDR1 and CDR2 (germline): SGHDN, FVKESK. The CDR3 covers 14 residues. V was trimmed by 1 base and J by 4 bases, leaving 10 bases between them. The sample is drawn from a study of cytomegalovirus exposure and HLA in healthy donors. Across the whole study: Early release data held about 85 million unique TCRs from HLA-typed donors. Of all 400 or so donors who were genotyped, roughly 81% belonged to the Caucasian-associated ancestry cluster.

This sequence joins TRBV14 and TRBJ1-2; D is unresolved. The sequenced sample was PBMCs. The sequence was obtained from a woman younger than 35 in good health and CMV-seronegative. The CDR3, as DNA: TGTGCCAGCAGCCAAGTTCGGGGAGGCTATGGCTACACCTTC. It translates to CASSQVRGGYGYTF.